A selection of T cell receptor beta chains follows, all from one sample in a study of blood T cell repertoires in COVID-19. TCRdb's copy holds only in-frame clones and misses some; the assay was immunoSEQ multiplex PCR. The data contain a few hundred thousand clones, almost 85% of them singletons. Sequencing used peripheral blood. These receptors were taken from a human donor in a cohort sampled during active COVID-19. CDR3s include the opening cysteine and the closing phenylalanine or tryptophan. D genes are given only for firm matches. Clone size is shown for a subset of rows, as once, few, many or a class of expanded clone.

D	size	length	V	J	DNA	CDR3
-	-	12	TRBV19	TRBJ2-7	TGTGCCAGTAGTATGATTGGAAGAGCACTATACTTC	CASSMIGRALYF
TRBD1	-	14	TRBV28	TRBJ2-7	TGTGCCAGCAGACGGTCCGGGACAGGGTACGAGCAGTACTTC	CASRRSGTGYEQYF
TRBD1	-	16	TRBV7-2	TRBJ1-3	TGTGCCAGCAGCGCCTACCCGGGACAGGCTGGAAACACCATATATTTT	CASSAYPGQAGNTIYF
-	-	15	TRBV14	TRBJ1-2	TGTGCCAGCAGCCAAATTGCAGGGACTAACTATGGCTACACCTTC	CASSQIAGTNYGYTF
-	-	15	TRBV7-9	TRBJ2-1	TGTGCCAGCAGCACCAGGGTTAGGATCCACAATGAGCAGTTCTTC	CASSTRVRIHNEQFF
TRBD2	-	15	TRBV5-4	TRBJ2-7	TGTGCCAGCAGCCGCTCTAGCGGGGGCCTCTACGAGCAGTACTTC	CASSRSSGGLYEQYF
TRBD1	-	17	TRBV24-1	TRBJ2-6	TGTGCCACCAGTGATTTCAAGGGGGCTGACGGGGCCAACGTCCTGACTTTC	CATSDFKGADGANVLTF
-	few	14	TRBV6-5	TRBJ1-5	TGTGCCAGCAGCCCCGGACAGCTGCGTCAGCCCCAGCATTTT	CASSPGQLRQPQHF
TRBD1	-	24	TRBV11-2	TRBJ2-4	TGTGCCAGCAGTTCGCAACCGACTACTCTGTTTGGTGTGGACAGGGGACTAGCCAAAAACATTCAGTACTTC	CASSSQPTTLFGVDRGLAKNIQYF
-	-	14	TRBV14	TRBJ2-7	TGTGCCAGCAGCCAAGACCGGGGAAACTACGAGCAGTACTTC	CASSQDRGNYEQYF
-	-	11	TRBV24-1	TRBJ2-1	TGTGCCACCAGTATCATAGGACAGCTATTCTTC	CATSIIGQLFF
-	-	15	TRBV24-1	TRBJ2-2	TGTGCCACCAGTGAGACAGTCGCGAACACCGGGGAGCTGTTTTTT	CATSETVANTGELFF
TRBD1	many	16	TRBV18	TRBJ2-3	TGTGCCAGCTCACCAAGGACAGGGGGAAACACAGATACGCAGTATTTT	CASSPRTGGNTDTQYF
-	few	15	TRBV11-2	TRBJ2-3	TGTGCCAGCAGAGAAAGGGGAAGGGTGATAGATACGCAGTATTTT	CASRERGRVIDTQYF
-	-	13	TRBV9	TRBJ2-3	TGTGCCAGCAGCCCCCCTAACACAGATACGCAGTATTTT	CASSPPNTDTQYF
TRBD1	-	18	TRBV2	TRBJ2-2	TGTGCCAGCAGAGAGATTACCGGGACAGATTTATTCACCGGGGAGCTGTTTTTT	CASREITGTDLFTGELFF
TRBD2	-	15	TRBV2	TRBJ2-2	TGTGCCAGCGTGGGGCGGCGGGGGACCACCGGGGAGCTGTTTTTT	CASVGRRGTTGELFF
-	once	18	TRBV3-1/TRBV3-2	TRBJ1-6	TGTGCCAGCAGCCAAGATTACAGGGAAAGGTCCTATAATTCACCCCTCCACTTT	CASSQDYRERSYNSPLHF
-	-	14	TRBV7-2	TRBJ2-2	TGTGCCAGCAGCCCCGGGGTGTTAACCGGGGAGCTGTTTTTT	CASSPGVLTGELFF
-	-	15	TRBV5-1	TRBJ2-7	TGCGCCAGCAGCTTGGAGCGAGCCCCTCGGAACGAGCAGTACTTC	CASSLERAPRNEQYF
-	-	13	TRBV12-3/TRBV12-4	TRBJ1-2	TGTGCCAGCAGTTTGACATACCCCTATGGCTACACCTTC	CASSLTYPYGYTF
TRBD1	-	17	TRBV5-1	TRBJ2-7	TGCGCCAGCAGCTCCCGACAGGGGAGCGATCTCTCCTACGAGCAGTACTTC	CASSSRQGSDLSYEQYF
-	-	16	TRBV4-1	TRBJ1-1	TGCGCCAGCAGCCAAGATAGAGAAAGCTTGAACACTGAAGCTTTCTTT	CASSQDRESLNTEAFF
-	-	13	TRBV30	TRBJ1-1	TGTGCCTGGAGTCCGGGGATGAACACTGAAGCTTTCTTT	CAWSPGMNTEAFF
-	-	15	TRBV14	TRBJ2-1	TGTGCCAGCAGCCAAGACACTTTACTTTACAATGAGCAGTTCTTC	CASSQDTLLYNEQFF
TRBD2	many	18	TRBV5-6	TRBJ2-1	TGTGCCAGCAGCTTGATCGGCAGCCGAGGGAGGGGACTCAATGAGCAGTTCTTC	CASSLIGSRGRGLNEQFF
-	-	15	TRBV6-6	TRBJ1-5	TGTGCCAGCAGTTACTCGCTGGAGAGCAATCAGCCCCAGCATTTT	CASSYSLESNQPQHF
TRBD2	once	16	TRBV5-1	TRBJ2-1	TGCGCCAGCAGCCCCTCGGGGGGGGGCTCCTACAATGAGCAGTTCTTC	CASSPSGGGSYNEQFF
TRBD2	-	12	TRBV5-4	TRBJ2-7	TGTGCCAGCCGGGGGGAATCCTACGAGCAGTACTTC	CASRGESYEQYF
TRBD1	-	12	TRBV10-1	TRBJ1-1	TGCGCCAGCAGTGGACAGGGGGCTGAAGCTTTCTTT	CASSGQGAEAFF
TRBD2	-	16	TRBV24-1	TRBJ2-1	TGTGCCACCAGTGAGTGGGGGACTAGCTTATACAATGAGCAGTTCTTC	CATSEWGTSLYNEQFF
TRBD1	-	15	TRBV14	TRBJ1-1	TGTGCCAGCAGCCAAGATTCGAACAGGGGGCGCAGGGCTTTCTTT	CASSQDSNRGRRAFF
-	-	16	TRBV28	TRBJ2-7	TGTGCCAGCAGTTTATGGGGGACCGGGACATCAAACGAGCAGTACTTC	CASSLWGTGTSNEQYF
TRBD2	once	17	TRBV3-1/TRBV3-2	TRBJ2-3	TGTGCCAGCAGCCAAGAGACTAGCGGGGGGGCGACAGATACGCAGTATTTT	CASSQETSGGATDTQYF
-	many	15	TRBV7-9	TRBJ2-7	TGTGCCAGCAGTCGTGACGGGTGGTTCTCCTACGAGCAGTACTTC	CASSRDGWFSYEQYF
-	-	16	TRBV6-1	TRBJ1-5	TGTGCCAGCAGCGAAATTGGGGGGGGTAGCAATCAGCCCCAGCATTTT	CASSEIGGGSNQPQHF
-	-	14	TRBV5-6	TRBJ1-2	TGTGCCAGCAGGCGTGACAGATTCAACTATGGCTACACCTTC	CASRRDRFNYGYTF
-	-	15	TRBV6-5	TRBJ1-2	TGTGCCAGCAGCCACGATCGCTACGGGGATGGTGGCTACACCTTC	CASSHDRYGDGGYTF
TRBD2	few	13	TRBV18	TRBJ2-3	TGTGCCAGCTCACCACGACTAGCGGATACGCAGTATTTT	CASSPRLADTQYF
-	-	13	TRBV30	TRBJ2-1	TGTGCCTGGAGTGTACTGGGGGGCAATGAGCAGTTCTTC	CAWSVLGGNEQFF
-	-	14	TRBV15	TRBJ1-4	TGTGCCACCAGCCCCCAGCGGGTAGGGGAAAAACTGTTTTTT	CATSPQRVGEKLFF
TRBD1	-	14	TRBV3-1/TRBV3-2	TRBJ1-2	TGTGCCAGCAGCCCCCTGGACAGGGTATATGGCTACACCTTC	CASSPLDRVYGYTF
TRBD1	-	16	TRBV18	TRBJ1-2	TGTGCCAGCTCACCAGCGTTGACAGGGGGAAGCTATGGCTACACCTTC	CASSPALTGGSYGYTF
-	few	14	TRBV20-1	TRBJ1-6	TGCAGTGCTAGTGCCAGCTCCTATAATTCACCCCTCCACTTT	CSASASSYNSPLHF
TRBD1	-	13	TRBV19	TRBJ2-5	TGTGCCAGTAGGAACAGGGGGCAAGAGACCCAGTACTTC	CASRNRGQETQYF
-	-	13	TRBV12-5	TRBJ2-1	TGTGCTAGTGGTTTCGCGACTTACAATGAGCAGTTCTTC	CASGFATYNEQFF
-	-	15	TRBV19	TRBJ2-1	TGTGCCAGCAGTTCTTGGGGCAGGGTGGTGGATGAGCAGTTCTTC	CASSSWGRVVDEQFF
TRBD1	few	16	TRBV18	TRBJ2-7	TGTGCCAGCTCACCCGGAGGGACAGGAGCCCTCTTCGAGCAGTACTTC	CASSPGGTGALFEQYF
-	once	15	TRBV7-2	TRBJ1-3	TGTGCCAGCAGCTTAGCGGTAGACTCTGGAAACACCATATATTTT	CASSLAVDSGNTIYF
-	-	12	TRBV28	TRBJ1-5	TGTGCCAGCAGCCCCCCCCTAAGGCCCCAGCATTTT	CASSPPLRPQHF
-	-	15	TRBV5-6	TRBJ2-2	TGTGCCAGCAGCTACTTAGTAGTGAACACCGGGGAGCTGTTTTTT	CASSYLVVNTGELFF
-	-	15	TRBV2	TRBJ1-2	TGTGCCAGCAGTCGGAGTCCGGGCAGGGACTATGGCTACACCTTC	CASSRSPGRDYGYTF
TRBD1	-	17	TRBV19	TRBJ1-2	TGTGCCAGTAGTATCCTTGAGACAGGGGATTCTTACTATGGCTACACCTTC	CASSILETGDSYYGYTF
-	-	14	TRBV19	TRBJ1-3	TGTGCCAGTAGCTCAGCAGGGGCTGGAAACACCATATATTTT	CASSSAGAGNTIYF
-	-	13	TRBV7-8	TRBJ1-1	TGTGCCAGCAGCTTGGGGGGGCTCACTGAAGCTTTCTTT	CASSLGGLTEAFF